This entry lists 14 T cell receptor beta chains sequenced from one sample in a study of blood T cell repertoires in COVID-19. Assay: immunoSEQ multiplex PCR; the TCRdb copy retains only in-frame clones and omits some. The sample consists of over 100,000 clones, 84% of them appearing once. The sample consisted of peripheral blood. The receptors were sampled from a woman aged 45 to 65 with acute or convalescent COVID-19.

The DNA of the CDR3 is TGTGCCAGCAGCTTAGCGGGCTACGTAAACAGCAGGAACACCGGGGAGCTGTTTTTT. Amino acids: CASSLAGYVNSRNTGELFF. The V and J genes are TRBV7-6 and TRBJ2-2; D not resolved. CDR1 is SGHVS, CDR2 FNYEAQ, per germline. Between the trimmed V and J ends, which lost 0 bases and 1 base, there was a span of 18 bases. This CDR3 spans 19 amino acids.

This clone was counted a single time. The chain has TRBV5-1 and TRBJ2-1, with D possibly matching TRBD1 (5 bases). V lost 0 bases and J 5 bases, leaving 12 bases between the germline ends. This CDR3 contains 15 residues. CDR1 and CDR2 from the germline V gene are SGHRS and YFSETQ. This chain's CDR3 is CASSLGGRADNEQFF. Written as DNA, the CDR3 is TGCGCCAGCAGCTTGGGGGGCCGTGCGGACAATGAGCAGTTCTTC.

This clone was detected only once. The genes are TRBV6-5 and TRBJ1-2, with TRBD1 matching over 8 bases. The CDR3 length is 12 residues. Trimming cost V 6 bases and J 4 bases; bases outside gene matches: 1. CDR1 is MNHEY, CDR2 SVGAGI, per germline. The CDR3 coding sequence is TGTGCCAGCAGAACAGGGGGCTATGGCTACACCTTC. Translation gives CASRTGGYGYTF.

The rearrangement links TRBV28 to TRBJ1-2, with TRBD1 matching 10 bases. CDR1 and CDR2 from the germline V gene are MDHEN and SYDVKM. The V and J ends lost 5 bases and 3 bases, in that order; junction bases with no gene match: 9. This CDR3 has 16 residues. Here the CDR3 DNA reads TGTGCCAGCAGTCTCCGACAGGGGGCGGTACACTATGGCTACACCTTC. Protein sequence: CASSLRQGAVHYGYTF.

The genes are TRBV3-1 (or the pseudogene TRBV3-2) and TRBJ2-5; 10 bases agree with TRBD1. Germline V CDR1 and CDR2: LGHDT, YNNKEL (reference sequence). Trimming removed 5 bases from V and 4 bases from J; junction bases left unmatched: 4. This CDR3 spans 14 amino acids. CDR3 bases: TGTGCCAGCAGCACACGGACAGGGGGAGAGACCCAGTACTTC. It encodes CASSTRTGGETQYF.

The J gene is TRBJ1-2, the V gene TRBV19, with 7 bases aligning to TRBD1. Germline CDR1 and CDR2: LNHDA and SQIVND (reference sequence). Trimming cost V 7 bases and J 4 bases; bases outside gene matches: 18. The CDR3 totals 17 residues. The CDR3: CASTPFSYTTGRYGYTF. CDR3 in DNA: TGTGCCAGTACCCCGTTCTCCTATACGACAGGGCGCTATGGCTACACCTTC. The whole variable domain, filled in from reference TRBV19 and TRBJ1-2, reads DGGITQSPKYLFRKEGQNVTLSCEQNLNHDAMYWYRQDPGQGLRLIYYSQIVNDFQKGDIAEGYSVSREKKESFPLTVTSAQKNPTAFYLCASTPFSYTTGRYGYTFGSGTRLTVV.

The V and J genes are TRBV12-3 or TRBV12-4 and TRBJ1-4; 8 bases fit TRBD1. The CDR3 sequence is 12 residues long. Trimming cost V 6 bases and J 8 bases; bases outside gene matches: 2. The CDR3 DNA sequence: TGTGCCAGCAGCCGGACAGGGGAAAAACTGTTTTTT. This codes for CASSRTGEKLFF.

The rearrangement uses TRBV2 and TRBJ2-3, with 7 bases matching TRBD2. Germline lookup yields CDR1 SNHLY and CDR2 FYNNEI. Trimming at V came to 5 bases and at J to 0 bases, leaving 8 bases not matched to a gene. The CDR3 spans 16 residues. In DNA form, the CDR3 reads TGTGCCAGCAGTAGAAGGGGCGGGGGTAGCACAGATACGCAGTATTTT. Protein: CASSRRGGGSTDTQYF.

This clone appeared a few times. The chain recombines TRBV7-2 with TRBJ2-1, with D perhaps matching TRBD1 (6 bases). The CDR3 runs 15 residues. Germline lookup yields CDR1 SGHTA and CDR2 FQGNSA. V lost 7 bases and J lost 8, with 21 bases in between. CDR3 DNA sequence: TGTGCCAGCACCGTAAGGGGGTATTACGAGGATGAGCAGTTCTTC. It is translated as CASTVRGYYEDEQFF.

The chain links TRBV19 to TRBJ1-2; 9 nucleotides agree with TRBD1. V was pared by 4 bases and J by 7 bases, with 1 base of the junction left unmatched. The CDR3 extends over 12 amino acids. Germline V gives CDR1 LNHDA, CDR2 SQIVND (reference sequence). CDR3 in DNA: TGTGCCAGTAGTACGGACAGGGGTGGCTACACCTTC. This gives the protein CASSTDRGGYTF.

The J gene is TRBJ1-1, the V gene TRBV7-6, with 9 bases identical to TRBD1. V was clipped by 5 bases and J by 1 base; unmatched bases: 8. This CDR3 has 16 amino acids. The germline V gene has CDR1 SGHVS and CDR2 FNYEAQ. The DNA for the CDR3 is TGTGCCAGCAGCCCCGGGACAGGGAAAGGGAACACTGAAGCTTTCTTT. Translating it yields CASSPGTGKGNTEAFF. Using reference TRBV7-6 and TRBJ1-1 for the parts outside the CDR3, the full variable domain is GAGVSQSPRYKVTKRGQDVALRCDPISGHVSLYWYRQALGQGPEFLTYFNYEAQQDKSGLPNDRFSAERPEGSISTLTIQRTEQRDSAMYRCASSPGTGKGNTEAFFGQGTRLTVV.

J is TRBJ2-1 and V is TRBV5-1, with TRBD2 as a possible D gene (5 bases). In germline, CDR1 is SGHRS, CDR2 YFSETQ. V was pared by 1 base and J by 3 bases, with 11 bases between. This CDR3 is 15 amino acids long. CDR3 protein: CASSLITGSYNEQFF. DNA for the CDR3: TGCGCCAGCAGCTTGATCACGGGGAGCTACAATGAGCAGTTCTTC.

V usage is TRBV11-3 and J usage is TRBJ2-7, with unresolved D. The CDR3 is 14 residues long. The V gene lost 1 base and the J gene lost 0 bases, with 7 bases spanning the gap. Germline CDR1 is SGHNT and CDR2 is YENEEA. CDR3 nucleotides: TGTGCCAGCAGCTTAGCGGCGGACTCCTACGAGCAGTACTTC. Its translation is CASSLAADSYEQYF.

The rearrangement joins TRBV18 to TRBJ2-7, with 10 bases that match TRBD2. The ends lost 3 bases at V and 3 bases at J; junction bases unmatched: 11. There are 17 residues in the CDR3. Germline loops: CDR1 KGHSH, CDR2 LQKENI. As DNA, the CDR3 is TGTGCCAGCTCACCTAACCCCCCGGCTAGCGGGGGCTACGAGCAGTACTTC. This encodes CASSPNPPASGGYEQYF.